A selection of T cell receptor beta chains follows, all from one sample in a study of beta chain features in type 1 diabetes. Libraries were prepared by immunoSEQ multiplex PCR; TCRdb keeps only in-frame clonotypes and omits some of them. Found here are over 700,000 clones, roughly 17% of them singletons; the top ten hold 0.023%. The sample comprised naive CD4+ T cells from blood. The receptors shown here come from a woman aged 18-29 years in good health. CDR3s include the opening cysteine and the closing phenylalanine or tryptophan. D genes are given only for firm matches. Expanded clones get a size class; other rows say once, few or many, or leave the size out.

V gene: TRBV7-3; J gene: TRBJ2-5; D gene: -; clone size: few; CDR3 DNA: TGTGCCAGCAGCTTCCAGGAGGGGGCTCAAGAGACCCAGTACTTC; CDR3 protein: CASSFQEGAQETQYF
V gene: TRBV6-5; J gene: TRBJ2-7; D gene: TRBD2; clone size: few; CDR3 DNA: TGTGCCAGCAGTTACTCGTCAGCGGGAAGCTCCTACGAGCAGTACTTC; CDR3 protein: CASSYSSAGSSYEQYF
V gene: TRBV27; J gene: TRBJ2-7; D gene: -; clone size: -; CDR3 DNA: TGTGCCAGCAGGGGGATAGGGAGTCCCTACGAGCAGTACTTC; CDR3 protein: CASRGIGSPYEQYF
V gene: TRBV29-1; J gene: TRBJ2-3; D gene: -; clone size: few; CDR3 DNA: TGCAGCGCCGCAGGGGAAAGCACAGATACGCAGTATTTT; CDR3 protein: CSAAGESTDTQYF
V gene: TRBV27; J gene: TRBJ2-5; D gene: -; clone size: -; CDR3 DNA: TGTGCCAGCAGATACAGGGTACGGGAGACCCAGTACTTC; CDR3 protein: CASRYRVRETQYF
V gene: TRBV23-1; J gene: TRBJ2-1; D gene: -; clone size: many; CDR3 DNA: TGCGCCAGCAGTCAATCGAGGTCCGTTTACAATGAGCAGTTCTTC; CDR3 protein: CASSQSRSVYNEQFF
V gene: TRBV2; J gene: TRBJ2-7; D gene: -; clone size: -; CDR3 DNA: TGTGCCGCAGCCCTAGACGACGGGGAGCAGTACTTC; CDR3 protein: CAAALDDGEQYF
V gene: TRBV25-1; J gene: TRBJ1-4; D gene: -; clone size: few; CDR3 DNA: TGTGCCAGCGCAGTCTCGGGGACCCAAAAACTGTTTTTT; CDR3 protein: CASAVSGTQKLFF
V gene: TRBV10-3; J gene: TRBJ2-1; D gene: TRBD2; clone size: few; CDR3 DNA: TGTGCCATCAGTGAGTTTGATAGCGGGTACAATGAGCAGTTCTTC; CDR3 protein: CAISEFDSGYNEQFF
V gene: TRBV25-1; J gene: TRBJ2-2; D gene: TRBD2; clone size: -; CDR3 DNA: TGTGCCAGCGGGGGACTAGCGGATGACACCGGGGAGCTGTTTTTT; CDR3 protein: CASGGLADDTGELFF
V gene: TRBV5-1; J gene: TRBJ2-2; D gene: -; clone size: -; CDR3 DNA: TGCGCCAGCAGCTTGCGCATGGGGCACGGGGAGCTGTTTTTT; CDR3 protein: CASSLRMGHGELFF
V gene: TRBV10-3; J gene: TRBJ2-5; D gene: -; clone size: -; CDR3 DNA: TGTGCCATCAGTGAGCCAGCGGAAGAGACCCAGTACTTC; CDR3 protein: CAISEPAEETQYF
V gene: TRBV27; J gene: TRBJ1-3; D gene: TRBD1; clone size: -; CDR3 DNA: TGTGCCAGCAGTGGGACAGGGGCTACGGGAAACACCATATATTTT; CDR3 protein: CASSGTGATGNTIYF
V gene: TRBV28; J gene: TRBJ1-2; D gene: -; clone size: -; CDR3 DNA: TGTGCCAGCAGTTCTAGGGGCGCGTCTGGCTACACCTTC; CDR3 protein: CASSSRGASGYTF
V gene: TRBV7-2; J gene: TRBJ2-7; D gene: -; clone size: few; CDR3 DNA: TGTGCCAGCAGCCCGTCAGCACCGAGATCCTACGAGCAGTACTTC; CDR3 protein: CASSPSAPRSYEQYF
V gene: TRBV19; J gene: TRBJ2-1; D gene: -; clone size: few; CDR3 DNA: TGTGCCAGTAGTCTATCAGGGTACAATGAGCAGTTCTTC; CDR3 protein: CASSLSGYNEQFF
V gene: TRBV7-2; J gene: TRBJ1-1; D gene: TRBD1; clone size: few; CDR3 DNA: TGTGCCAGCAGCCCCGACAGGGCGGGCACTGAAGCTTTCTTT; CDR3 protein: CASSPDRAGTEAFF
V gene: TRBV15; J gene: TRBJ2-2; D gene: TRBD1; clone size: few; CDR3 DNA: TGTGCCACCAGCAGAACAGGGGACACCGGGGAGCTGTTTTTT; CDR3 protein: CATSRTGDTGELFF
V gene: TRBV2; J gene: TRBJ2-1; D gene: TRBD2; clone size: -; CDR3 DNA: TGTGCCAGCACGACTAGCGGGAGGGGTAATGAGCAGTTCTTC; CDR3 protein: CASTTSGRGNEQFF
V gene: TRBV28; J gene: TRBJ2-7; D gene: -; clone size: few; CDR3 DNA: TGTGCCAGCAGCCAGAGCGTCTACGAGCAGTACTTC; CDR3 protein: CASSQSVYEQYF
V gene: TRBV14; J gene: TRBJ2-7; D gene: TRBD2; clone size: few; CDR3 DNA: TGTGCCAGCAGCCACGTTGACGGGAGGGGAAGCTCCTACGAGCAGTACTTC; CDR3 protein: CASSHVDGRGSSYEQYF
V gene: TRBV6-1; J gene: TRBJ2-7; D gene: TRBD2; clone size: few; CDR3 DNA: TGTGCCAGCAGTGAAAAATTAGCGGGAGGCCGATCCTACGAGCAGTACTTC; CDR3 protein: CASSEKLAGGRSYEQYF
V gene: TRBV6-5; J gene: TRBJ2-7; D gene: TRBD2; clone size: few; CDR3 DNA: TGTGCCAGCAGTCCAATAGGACTAGCTCGGGAGCAGTACTTC; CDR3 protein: CASSPIGLAREQYF
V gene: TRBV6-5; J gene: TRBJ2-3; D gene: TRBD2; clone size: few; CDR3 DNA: TGTGCCAGCAGTTACTTAGCGGGGGTCACAGATACGCAGTATTTT; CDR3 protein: CASSYLAGVTDTQYF
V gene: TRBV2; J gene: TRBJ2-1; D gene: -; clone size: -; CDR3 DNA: TGTGCCAGCAGTAGGACAGACGAATCCTACAATGAGCAGTTCTTC; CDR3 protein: CASSRTDESYNEQFF
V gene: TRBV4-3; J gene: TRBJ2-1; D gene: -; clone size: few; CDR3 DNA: TGCGCCAGCAGCCAAGCGGGCCCCAGGGGCAATGAGCAGTTCTTC; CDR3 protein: CASSQAGPRGNEQFF
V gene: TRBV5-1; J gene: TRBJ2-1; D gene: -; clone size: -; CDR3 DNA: TGCGCCAGCAGTCTTCAGACTTCCTCTCCTTACAATGAGCAGTTCTTC; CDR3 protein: CASSLQTSSPYNEQFF
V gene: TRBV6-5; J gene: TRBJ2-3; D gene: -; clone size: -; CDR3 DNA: TGTGCCAGCAGTTACGAGGGGGCGGGAGAAGATACGCAGTATTTT; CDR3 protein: CASSYEGAGEDTQYF
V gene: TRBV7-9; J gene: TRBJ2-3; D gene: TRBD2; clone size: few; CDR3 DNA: TGTGCCAGCAGCTTAATACTAGCGGCAGATACGCAGTATTTT; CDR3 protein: CASSLILAADTQYF
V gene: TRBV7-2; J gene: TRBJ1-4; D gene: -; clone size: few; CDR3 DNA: TGTGCCAGCAGCTTTAGTCAGGATAATGAAAAACTGTTTTTT; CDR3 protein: CASSFSQDNEKLFF
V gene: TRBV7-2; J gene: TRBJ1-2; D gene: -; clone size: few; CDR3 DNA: TGTGCCAGCAGCTCGAACGGTGGACCTGGCTACACCTTC; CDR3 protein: CASSSNGGPGYTF
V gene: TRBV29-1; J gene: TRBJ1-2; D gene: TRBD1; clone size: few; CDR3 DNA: TGCAGCGCCGGGGACAGCTATGGCTACACCTTC; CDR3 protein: CSAGDSYGYTF
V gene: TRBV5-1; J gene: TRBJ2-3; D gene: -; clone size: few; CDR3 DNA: TGCGCCAGCATGGGCCAGGGGAAGTCAGATACGCAGTATTTT; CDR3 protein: CASMGQGKSDTQYF
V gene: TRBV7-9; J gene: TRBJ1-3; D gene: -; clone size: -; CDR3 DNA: TGTGCCAGCAACTACGGACAACCCTCTGGAAACACCATATATTTT; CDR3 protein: CASNYGQPSGNTIYF
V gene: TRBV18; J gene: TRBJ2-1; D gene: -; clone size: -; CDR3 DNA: TGTGCCAGCTCACCCCTCCGCGGGGAGTACAATGAGCAGTTCTTC; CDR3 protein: CASSPLRGEYNEQFF
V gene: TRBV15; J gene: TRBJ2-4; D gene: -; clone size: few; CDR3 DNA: TGTGCCACCAGCAGCACCTCCCGGAACATTCAGTACTTC; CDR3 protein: CATSSTSRNIQYF
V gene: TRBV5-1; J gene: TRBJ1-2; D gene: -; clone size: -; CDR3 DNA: TGCGCCAGCAGCTTGGGGATGGAGGGACGCTATGGCTACACCTTC; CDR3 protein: CASSLGMEGRYGYTF
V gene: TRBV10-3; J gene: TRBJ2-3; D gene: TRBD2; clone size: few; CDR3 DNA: TGTGCCACGAAGCGGGAGTTGGGCACAGATACGCAGTATTTT; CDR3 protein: CATKRELGTDTQYF
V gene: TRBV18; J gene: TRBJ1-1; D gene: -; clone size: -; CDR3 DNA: TGTGCCAGCTCACCCTTCGATCCTCCGAACACTGAAGCTTTCTTT; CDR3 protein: CASSPFDPPNTEAFF
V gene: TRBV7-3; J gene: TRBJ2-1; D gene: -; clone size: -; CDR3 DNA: TGTGCCAGCAGCTCCTACAATCTAGCATCTGAGCAGTTCTTC; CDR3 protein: CASSSYNLASEQFF
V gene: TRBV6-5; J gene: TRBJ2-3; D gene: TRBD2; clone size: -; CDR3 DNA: TGTGCCAGCAGTCCACAGCGGGAAGAGCAGTATTTT; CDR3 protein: CASSPQREEQYF
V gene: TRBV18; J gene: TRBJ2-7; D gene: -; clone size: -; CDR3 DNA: TGTGCCAGCTCACCTATGCATCCGGGCGAGCAGTACTTC; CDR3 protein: CASSPMHPGEQYF
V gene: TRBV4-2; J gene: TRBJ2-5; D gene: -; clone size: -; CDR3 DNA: TGTGCCAGCAGCCAAACAGCAGGAGAGACCCAGTACTTC; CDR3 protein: CASSQTAGETQYF
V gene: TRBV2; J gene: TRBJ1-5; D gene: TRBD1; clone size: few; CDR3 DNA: TGTGCCAGCAGTGGGACAGGGACGAATGTAGGAGAGCCCCAGCATTTT; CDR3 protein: CASSGTGTNVGEPQHF
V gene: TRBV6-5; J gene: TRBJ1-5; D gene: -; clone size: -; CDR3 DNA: TGTGCCAGCAGTGTTTATTGGGAGAATCAGCCCCAGCATTTT; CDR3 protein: CASSVYWENQPQHF
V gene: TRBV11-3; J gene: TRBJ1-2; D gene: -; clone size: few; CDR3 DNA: TGTGCCAGCAGCTTTAAAGGATATGGCTACACCTTC; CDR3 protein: CASSFKGYGYTF
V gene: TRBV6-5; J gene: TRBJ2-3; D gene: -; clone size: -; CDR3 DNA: TGTGCCAGCAGGGACGTTGGCACAGATACGCAGTATTTT; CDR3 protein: CASRDVGTDTQYF
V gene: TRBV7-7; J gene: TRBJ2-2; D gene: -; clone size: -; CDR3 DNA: TGTGCCAGAGGCGGGGAGCTGTTTTTT; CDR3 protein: CARGGELFF
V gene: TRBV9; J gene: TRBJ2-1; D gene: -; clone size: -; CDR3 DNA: TGTGCCAGCAGCGTAGGGGCGGGCCTGGGTGGCAATGAGCAGTTCTTC; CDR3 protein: CASSVGAGLGGNEQFF
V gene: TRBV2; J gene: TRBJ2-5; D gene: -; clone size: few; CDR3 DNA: TGTGCCAGCACTGGGGCAGACCAAGAGACCCAGTACTTC; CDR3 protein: CASTGADQETQYF
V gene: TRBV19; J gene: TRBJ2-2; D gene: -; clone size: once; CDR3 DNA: TGTGCCAGCCGGACCACCGGGGAGCTGTTTTTT; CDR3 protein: CASRTTGELFF
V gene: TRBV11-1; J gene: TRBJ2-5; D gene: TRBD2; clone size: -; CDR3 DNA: TGTGCCAGCAGCTTAGGACTAGCGGAAGAGACCCAGTACTTC; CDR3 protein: CASSLGLAEETQYF
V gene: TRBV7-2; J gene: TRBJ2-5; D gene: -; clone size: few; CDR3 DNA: TGTGCCAGCAGCCCTAGGCCTAGGGAGACCCAGTACTTC; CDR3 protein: CASSPRPRETQYF